The T cell receptor (beta chain) under discussion was sequenced for a study of shared clonotypes between healthy human individuals. Background on the study: The cohort had a couple of women and three men, ages 18 to 49.

Using immunoSEQ multiplex PCR, the repertoire was profiled, and TCRdb retains in-frame clones only, with some absent. The sample shows around 440,000 clones, more than 70% of them seen only once. The sequence was obtained from a woman in her thirties or forties in good health. Some clones in this sample may be carry-over from other donors' samples. The sequenced sample was PBMCs.

CDR3: CASSRGLFGTGYQETQYF. CDR3 sequence (DNA): TGTGCCAGCAGCCGAGGACTCTTCGGGACAGGGTACCAAGAGACCCAGTACTTC. The rearrangement uses TRBV28 and TRBJ2-5, with 9 bases matching TRBD1. Trimming removed 6 bases from V and 0 bases from J; junction bases left unmatched: 14. The CDR3 is 18 amino acids. Per the germline V gene, CDR1 is MDHEN and CDR2 is SYDVKM.